Included here is one TCR beta chain sequence, with context. The CDR3 spans 14 residues. The germline CDR1 and CDR2 sequences are MNHEY and SMNVEV (reference sequence). Between the trimmed V and J ends, which lost 2 bases and 6 bases, there was a span of 14 bases. The record originates from a study of blood T cell repertoires in COVID-19. At the level of the study: PBMCs, B-cell-depleted T cells, or T cells provided the cDNA or gDNA that made up the material.

Method: immunoSEQ multiplex PCR; TCRdb's copy keeps in-frame clones and lacks some. The sample holds around 84,000 clones, around 80% seen once. This receptor was obtained from a man in his 60s with COVID-19, enrolled during active disease. The sample was peripheral blood. The chain uses TRBV27 and TRBJ2-7; tentatively, D is TRBD1 (5 bases). This CDR3 reads CASSLGAASGEQYF. The CDR3 nucleotides are TGTGCCAGCAGTTTAGGGGCGGCGAGTGGCGAGCAGTACTTC.